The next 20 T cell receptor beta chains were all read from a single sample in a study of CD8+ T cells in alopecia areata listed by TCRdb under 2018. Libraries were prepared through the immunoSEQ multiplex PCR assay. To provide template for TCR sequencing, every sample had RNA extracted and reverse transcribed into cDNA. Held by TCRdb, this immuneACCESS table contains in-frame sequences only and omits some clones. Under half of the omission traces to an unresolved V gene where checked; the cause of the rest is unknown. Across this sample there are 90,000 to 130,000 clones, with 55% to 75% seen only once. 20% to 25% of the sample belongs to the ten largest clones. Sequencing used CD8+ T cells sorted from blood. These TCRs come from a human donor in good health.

The CDR3 DNA follows: TGTGCCAGCAGCGCGTCACAGGGGGCGGGAAACATTCAGTACTTC. It encodes CASSASQGAGNIQYF. J is TRBJ2-4 and V is TRBV9; 9 bases fit TRBD1. The junction had 7 bases not matched to a gene; V was cut back by 3 bases and J by 6 bases. CDR3 size: 15 residues. CDR1 is SGDLS, CDR2 YYNGEE, per germline. Full variable domain (rest looked up from reference TRBV9 and TRBJ2-4): DSGVTQTPKHLITATGQRVTLRCSPRSGDLSVYWYQQSLDQGLQFLIQYYNGEERAKGNILERFSAQQFPDLHSELNLSSLELGDSALYFCASSASQGAGNIQYFGAGTRLSVL.

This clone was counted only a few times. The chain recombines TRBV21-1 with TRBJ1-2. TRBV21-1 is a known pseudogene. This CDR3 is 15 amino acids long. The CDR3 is CASSNGAPRDYGYTF. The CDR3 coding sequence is TGTGCCAGCAGCAATGGTGCACCGAGGGACTATGGCTACACCTTC.

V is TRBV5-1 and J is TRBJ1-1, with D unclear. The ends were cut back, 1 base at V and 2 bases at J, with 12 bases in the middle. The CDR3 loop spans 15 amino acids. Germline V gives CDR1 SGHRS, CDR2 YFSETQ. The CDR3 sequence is CASSLLWQFNTEAFF. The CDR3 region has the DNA TGCGCCAGCAGCTTGCTGTGGCAGTTCAACACTGAAGCTTTCTTT.

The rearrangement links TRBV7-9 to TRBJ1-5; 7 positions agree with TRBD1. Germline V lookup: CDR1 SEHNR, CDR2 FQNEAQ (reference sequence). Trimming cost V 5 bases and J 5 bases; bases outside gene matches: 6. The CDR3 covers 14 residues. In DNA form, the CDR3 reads TGTGCCAGCAGCCCGGGACAGCAGGATCAGCCCCAGCATTTT. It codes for CASSPGQQDQPQHF.

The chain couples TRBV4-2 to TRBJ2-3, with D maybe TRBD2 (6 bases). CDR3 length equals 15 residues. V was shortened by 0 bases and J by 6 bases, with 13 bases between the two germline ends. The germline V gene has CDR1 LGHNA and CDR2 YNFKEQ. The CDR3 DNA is TGTGCCAGCAGCCAAGAGCCGGGACTGCCGGATACGCAGTATTTT. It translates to CASSQEPGLPDTQYF.

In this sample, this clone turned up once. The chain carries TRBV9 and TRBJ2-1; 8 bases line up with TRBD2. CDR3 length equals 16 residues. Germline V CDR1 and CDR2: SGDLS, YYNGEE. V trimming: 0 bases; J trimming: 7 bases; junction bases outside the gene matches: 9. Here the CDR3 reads CASSVDPGGGSNEQFF. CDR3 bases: TGTGCCAGCAGCGTAGACCCCGGCGGGGGGTCGAATGAGCAGTTCTTC.

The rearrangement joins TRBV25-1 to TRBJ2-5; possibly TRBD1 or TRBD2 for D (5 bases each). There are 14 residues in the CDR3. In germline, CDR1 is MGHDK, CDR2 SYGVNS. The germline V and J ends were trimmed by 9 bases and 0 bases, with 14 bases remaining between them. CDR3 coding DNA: TGTGCCAGACTGAGGAGAGGGGACCAAGAGACCCAGTACTTC. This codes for CARLRRGDQETQYF.

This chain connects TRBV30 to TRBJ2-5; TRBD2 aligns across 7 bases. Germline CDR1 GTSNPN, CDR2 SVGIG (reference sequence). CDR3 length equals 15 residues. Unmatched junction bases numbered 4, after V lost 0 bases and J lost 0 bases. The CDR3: CAWSVLRGDQETQYF. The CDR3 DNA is TGTGCCTGGAGTGTACTCCGGGGGGACCAAGAGACCCAGTACTTC.

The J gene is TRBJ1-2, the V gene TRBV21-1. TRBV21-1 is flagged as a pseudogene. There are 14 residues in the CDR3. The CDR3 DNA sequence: TGTGCCAGCAGCAAAGGATGGGGAATCTATGGCTACACCTTC. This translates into CASSKGWGIYGYTF.

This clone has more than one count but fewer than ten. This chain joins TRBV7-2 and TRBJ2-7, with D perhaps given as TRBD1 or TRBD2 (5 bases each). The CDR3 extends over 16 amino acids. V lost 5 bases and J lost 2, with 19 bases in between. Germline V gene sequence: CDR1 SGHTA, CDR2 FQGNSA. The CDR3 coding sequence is TGTGCCAGCAGCCCAGGGACGGTCGGGTCCCCCTACGAGCAGTACTTC. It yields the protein CASSPGTVGSPYEQYF.

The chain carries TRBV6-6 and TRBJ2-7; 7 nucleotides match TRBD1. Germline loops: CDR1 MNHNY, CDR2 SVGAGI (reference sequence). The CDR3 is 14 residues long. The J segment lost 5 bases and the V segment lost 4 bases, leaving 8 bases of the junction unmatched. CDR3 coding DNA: TGTGCCAGCAGTTTGACAGGGAGTAGGAACGAGCAGTACTTC. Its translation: CASSLTGSRNEQYF.

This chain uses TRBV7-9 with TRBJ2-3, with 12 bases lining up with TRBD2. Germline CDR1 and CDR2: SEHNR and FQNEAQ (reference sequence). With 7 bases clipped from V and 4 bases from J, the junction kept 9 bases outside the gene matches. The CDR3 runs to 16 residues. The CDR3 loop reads CASTKTTSGGSDTQYF. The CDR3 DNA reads TGTGCCAGCACCAAAACGACTAGCGGGGGATCAGATACGCAGTATTTT.

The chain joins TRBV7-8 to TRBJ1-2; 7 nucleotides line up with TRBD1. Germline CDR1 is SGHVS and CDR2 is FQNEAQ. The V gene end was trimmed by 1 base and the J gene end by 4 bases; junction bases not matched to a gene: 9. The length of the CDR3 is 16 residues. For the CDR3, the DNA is TGTGCCAGCAGCTTAGAGGGGGCAGGGCGCGGCTATGGCTACACCTTC. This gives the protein CASSLEGAGRGYGYTF.

The CDR3 loop is CATESNYGYTF. CDR3 nucleotides: TGTGCTACGGAGAGTAACTATGGCTACACCTTC. This sequence joins TRBV7-9 and TRBJ1-2; D not resolved. CDR3 length: 11 residues. Germline values: CDR1 SEHNR, CDR2 FQNEAQ (reference sequence).

CDR3 sequence reads: CASWGEDNEQFF. As DNA, the CDR3 is TGTGCCAGCTGGGGGGAGGATAATGAGCAGTTCTTC. This rearrangement joins TRBV5-6 to TRBJ2-1; TRBD2 is a possible D gene (6 bases). The V and J ends lost 7 bases and 7 bases respectively, with 12 bases between them. CDR1 is SGHDT and CDR2 is YYEEEE in the germline V gene. The CDR3 is made up of 12 amino acids.

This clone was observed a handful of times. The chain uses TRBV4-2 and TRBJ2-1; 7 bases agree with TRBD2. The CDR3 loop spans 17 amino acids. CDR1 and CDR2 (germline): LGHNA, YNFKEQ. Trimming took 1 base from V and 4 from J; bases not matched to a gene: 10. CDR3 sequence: CASSQGGGTDAYNEQFF. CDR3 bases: TGTGCCAGCAGCCAAGGGGGGGGGACCGATGCTTACAATGAGCAGTTCTTC.

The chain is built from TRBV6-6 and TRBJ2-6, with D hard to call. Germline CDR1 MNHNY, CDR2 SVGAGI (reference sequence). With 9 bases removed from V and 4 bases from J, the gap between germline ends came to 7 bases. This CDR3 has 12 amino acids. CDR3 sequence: CASRPGANVLTF. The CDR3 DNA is TGTGCCAGTCGCCCCGGGGCCAACGTCCTGACTTTC.

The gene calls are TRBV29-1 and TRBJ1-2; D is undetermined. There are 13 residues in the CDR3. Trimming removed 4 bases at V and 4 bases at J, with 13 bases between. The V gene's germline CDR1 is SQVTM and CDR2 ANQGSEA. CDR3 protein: CSVADRGGYGYTF. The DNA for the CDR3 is TGCAGCGTTGCTGACCGGGGTGGCTATGGCTACACCTTC. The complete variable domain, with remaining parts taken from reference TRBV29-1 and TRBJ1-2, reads SAVISQKPSRDICQRGTSLTIQCQVDSQVTMMFWYRQQPGQSLTLIATANQGSEATYESGFVIDKFPISRPNLTFSTLTVSNMSPEDSSIYLCSVADRGGYGYTFGSGTRLTVV.

The CDR3 DNA reads TGTGCCAGCAGCAGGGAGGCGGAGGACGAGCAGTACTTC. Amino acids: CASSREAEDEQYF. The chain joins TRBV7-9 to TRBJ2-7; weak D call: TRBD2 (6 bases). Germline-derived CDR1 and CDR2 are SEHNR and FQNEAQ (reference sequence). The CDR3 loop spans 13 amino acids. Between the trimmed V and J ends, which lost 5 bases and 5 bases, there was a span of 13 bases.

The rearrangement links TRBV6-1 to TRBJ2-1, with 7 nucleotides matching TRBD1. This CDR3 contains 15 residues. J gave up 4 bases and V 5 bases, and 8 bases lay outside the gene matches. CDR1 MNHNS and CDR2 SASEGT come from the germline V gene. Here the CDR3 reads CASSPGGGDYNEQFF. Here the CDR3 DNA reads TGTGCCAGCAGTCCAGGGGGTGGGGATTACAATGAGCAGTTCTTC.